This TCR beta chain was retrieved from a study of T cells after yellow fever vaccination. Across the study: Low-cell-number fractions underwent preparation using SMART-Seq v4 Ultra Low Input.

MiXCR, applied by TCRdb to the 5' RACE reads, yields one record per CDR3 protein. The sample lists about 580,000 distinct CDR3 sequences, around a sixth occurring once. Study-wide points: Across the CD4 and CD8 compartments, a small share of clonotypes was present in both. Re-detected after boosting: most primary clones, 95% to 98% of CD4 and less than 90% of CD8.

Germline V gene sequence: CDR1 SGHDT, CDR2 YYEEEE. This CDR3 has 12 amino acids. V lost 7 bases and J 4 bases, leaving 8 bases between the germline ends. To note about this clonotype: The antigen is undetermined.

This sequence was found in a man aged 18-30 years who received the YFV17D yellow fever vaccine. The rearrangement links TRBV5-6 to TRBJ2-2; D uncertain. The source was PBMCs, collected around 5 days after the first yellow fever vaccination. For the CDR3, the DNA is TGTGCCAGCGGGTGGGCCACCGGGGAGCTGTTTTTT. It codes for CASGWATGELFF.